Below are 27 T cell receptor beta chains sequenced from a single sample in a study of CD8+CD57+ T cells in acquired aplastic anemia. According to the study, genomic DNA was the template for TCR beta VDJ and CDR3 profiling. MiXCR was run by TCRdb on the reads, yielding one entry per CDR3 protein. This repertoire shows hundreds of thousands of distinct CDR3 sequences, approximately 70% found once; its top ten account for 3% to 5%. The sample was sorted CD4+, CD8+, or CD8+CD57+ T cells (not recorded which) from PBMCs. These receptors all stem from a human donor in good health, serving as a control.

The rearrangement joins TRBV2 to TRBJ2-5; possibly TRBD1 for D (5 bases). Germline V CDR1 and CDR2: SNHLY, FYNNEI. Trimming shortened V by 6 bases and J by 5 bases, and 22 bases separated the two germline ends. The CDR3 totals 16 residues. CDR3 sequence reads: CASSRQGGITGETQYF. Written as DNA, the CDR3 is TGTGCCAGCAGCCGGCAGGGTGGTATCACCGGGGAGACCCAGTACTTC.

This clonotype was observed a handful of times. The V call is TRBV2, the J call TRBJ2-7; perhaps TRBD2 as D (6 bases). Germline values: CDR1 SNHLY, CDR2 FYNNEI. V gave up 5 bases and J gave up 3 bases, with 14 bases separating them. The CDR3 is 14 residues long. CDR3 region: CASSFYLGGYEQYF. CDR3 sequence (DNA): TGTGCCAGCAGTTTCTACCTGGGGGGCTACGAGCAGTACTTC.

A note on this clonotype: Relative to the germline gene, one junction end is altered; a read error may explain this. V gene TRBV7-2 combines with J gene TRBJ1-1; no firm D call. CDR1 is SGHTA and CDR2 is FQGNSA in the germline V gene. This CDR3 contains 14 residues. Written as DNA, the CDR3 is TGTGCCAGCAGCTTGGCCGGGTGTAGCACTGATGCTTTCTTT. Protein: CASSLAGCSTDAFF. The variable domain in full, completed from reference TRBV7-2 and TRBJ1-1, reads GAGVSQSPSNKVTEKGKDVELRCDPISGHTALYWYRQSLGQGLEFLIYFQGNSAPDKSGLPSDRFSAERTGGSVSTLTIQRTQQEDSAVYLCASSLAGCSTDAFFGQGTRLTVV.

V and J are TRBV12-3 or TRBV12-4 and TRBJ1-2, with D perhaps TRBD1 (5 bases). Trimming removed 5 bases at V and 4 bases at J, with 14 bases between. The CDR3 spans 14 residues. Here the CDR3 DNA reads TGTGCCAGCAGTCTACCAGGGCCCGGCTATGGCTACACCTTC. This sequence encodes CASSLPGPGYGYTF.

This clonotype showed up many times. V usage is TRBV6-1 and J usage is TRBJ2-5, with 11 bases lining up with TRBD1. CDR3 length: 15 residues. With 6 bases clipped from V and 2 bases from J, the junction kept 5 bases outside the gene matches. From germline, CDR1 is MNHNS and CDR2 SASEGT. As DNA, the CDR3 is TGTGCCAGCAGGAAGGACAGGGGGCAACAAGAGACCCAGTACTTC. Translation gives CASRKDRGQQETQYF.

V usage is TRBV2 and J usage is TRBJ2-7; TRBD2 agrees at 7 bases. Germline-derived CDR1 and CDR2 are SNHLY and FYNNEI. V was clipped by 4 bases and J by 2 bases; unmatched bases: 11. The CDR3 contains 16 residues. The CDR3 spells CASSARKGGGAYEQYF. DNA of the CDR3: TGTGCCAGCAGTGCTAGAAAGGGCGGGGGAGCCTACGAGCAGTACTTC.

This clonotype was detected many times. The chain couples TRBV20-1 to TRBJ2-3; TRBD1 aligns across 8 bases. This CDR3 region has 14 residues. The J segment lost 3 bases and the V segment lost 5 bases, leaving 7 bases of the junction unmatched. Germline lookup yields CDR1 DFQATT and CDR2 SNEGSKA (reference sequence). The CDR3 here is CSAGQGGGTDTQYF. The CDR3 DNA follows: TGCAGTGCTGGACAGGGTGGGGGTACAGATACGCAGTATTTT.

With respect to this clonotype: This may stem from a read error, because a much larger clone lies one nucleotide away. This sequence joins TRBV27 and TRBJ1-2, with TRBD1 identical over 8 bases. This CDR3 has 13 residues. CDR1 MNHEY and CDR2 SMNVEV come from the germline V gene (reference sequence). CDR3 residues: CASSLDRDYGCTF. CDR3 coding DNA: TGTGCCAGCAGTTTGGACAGGGACTATGGCTGCACCTTC.

Notes on this clonotype: This CDR3 is missing its conserved last phenylalanine or tryptophan, likely due to a read error. No DNA is shown, since the ends of the CDR3 on it are uncertain; the CDR3 is the one TCRdb lists. The rearrangement joins TRBV19 to TRBJ1-5. The CDR3 is made up of 13 amino acids, end residues included. The germline V gene encodes CDR1 LNHDA and CDR2 SQIVND (reference sequence). CDR3 sequence reads: CASIGSYQHPHHG.

The chain is built from TRBV20-1 and TRBJ2-3, with 7 bases identical to TRBD2. Trimming removed 5 bases from V and 6 bases from J; junction bases left unmatched: 11. Germline CDR1 DFQATT, CDR2 SNEGSKA (reference sequence). The CDR3 runs 14 residues. The CDR3 sequence: CSAGGDGAYDTQYF. For the CDR3, the DNA is TGCAGTGCTGGGGGGGACGGGGCCTACGATACGCAGTATTTT.

This clonotype was seen repeatedly, ten times or more. This sequence joins TRBV30 and TRBJ2-3; 11 nucleotides line up with TRBD1. Trimming cost V 6 bases and J 4 bases; bases outside gene matches: 3. Germline V gives CDR1 GTSNPN, CDR2 SVGIG (reference sequence). This CDR3 has 13 residues. CDR3 bases: TGTGCCTGTGGGACAGGGGGGCCAGATACGCAGTATTTT. Translating it yields CACGTGGPDTQYF.

The V and J genes are TRBV7-9 and TRBJ1-6; no definite D call. Trimming pared 6 bases from V and 14 bases from J, leaving 23 bases between. CDR3 size: 15 residues. The germline gives CDR1 SEHNR, CDR2 FQNEAQ (reference sequence). CDR3 DNA sequence: TGTGCCAGCAGTTTTGCCGGCGGAGACACTGAAGCCCTCCACTTT. Encoded protein: CASSFAGGDTEALHF.

The chain has TRBV19 and TRBJ1-1; D might be TRBD1 (6 bases). The CDR3 is 18 amino acids. Germline CDR1 and CDR2: LNHDA and SQIVND (reference sequence). The V gene lost 5 bases and the J gene lost 0 bases, with 22 bases spanning the gap. CDR3: CASSSRGHRGGMNTEAFF. The DNA for the CDR3 is TGTGCCAGTAGTTCTCGGGGACATCGAGGGGGGATGAACACTGAAGCTTTCTTT.

Turning to this clonotype: No DNA is shown, since the ends of the CDR3 on it are uncertain; the CDR3 is the one TCRdb lists. J is TRBJ2-7 and V is TRBV7-2; the table's D call, TRBD1, has no DNA check behind it. The CDR3 is 14 residues long, counting both termini. The germline CDR1 and CDR2 sequences are SGHTA and FQGNSA. CDR3 protein: CASSSGNQPQHFGF.

This clonotype appeared many times. The DNA of the CDR3 is TGTGCCACCAGCAGAGATCAAGGGGCGTACACCGGGGAGCTGTTTTTT. Its translation: CATSRDQGAYTGELFF. V usage is TRBV15 and J usage is TRBJ2-2, with a tentative D call TRBD1 (5 bases). Germline lookup yields CDR1 LNHNV and CDR2 YYDKDF (reference sequence). Trimming shortened V by 0 bases and J by 3 bases, and 11 bases separated the two germline ends. This CDR3 is built from 16 residues.

The V and J genes are TRBV2 and TRBJ1-6, with 11 nucleotides matching TRBD1. With V trimmed by 6 bases and J by 13 bases, 11 bases remained unmatched. The CDR3 is 15 residues long. Germline loops: CDR1 SNHLY, CDR2 FYNNEI. CDR3 sequence: CASSLGDRGKSPLHF. DNA for the CDR3: TGTGCCAGCAGCTTAGGGGACAGGGGGAAGTCCCCCCTCCACTTT. Drawing the rest from reference TRBV2 and TRBJ1-6, the complete variable domain is EPEVTQTPSHQVTQMGQEVILRCVPISNHLYFYWYRQILGQKVEFLVSFYNNEISEKSEIFDDQFSVERPDGSNFTLKIRSTKLEDSAMYFCASSLGDRGKSPLHFGNGTRLTVT.

The chain combines TRBV19 with TRBJ2-7, with 8 bases aligning to TRBD1. Germline CDR1 LNHDA, CDR2 SQIVND (reference sequence). V trimming: 8 bases; J trimming: 5 bases; junction bases outside the gene matches: 5. This CDR3 has 12 residues. As DNA, the CDR3 is TGTGCCAGTCAACAGGGGGTCAACGAGCAGTACTTC. The encoded protein is CASQQGVNEQYF.

This clonotype was counted ten times or more. The rearrangement links TRBV12-3 or TRBV12-4 to TRBJ1-1; 8 bases are a match to TRBD1. With V trimmed by 2 bases and J by 1 base, 6 bases remained unmatched. The CDR3 extends over 16 amino acids. CDR3 sequence reads: CASSLISGGGNTEAFF. Written as DNA, the CDR3 is TGTGCCAGCAGTTTAATCTCAGGGGGCGGGAACACTGAAGCTTTCTTT.

The CDR3 sequence is CASSQGWGGGELFF. In nucleotides, the CDR3 is TGTGCCAGCAGCCAAGGGTGGGGAGGCGGGGAGCTGTTTTTT. The V and J genes are TRBV3-1 and TRBJ2-2, with D possibly matching TRBD2 (6 bases). This CDR3 is 14 amino acids long. Germline-derived CDR1 and CDR2 are LGHDT and YNNKEL (reference sequence). Trimming shortened V by 1 base and J by 7 bases, and 10 bases separated the two germline ends.

Regarding this clonotype: Without the conserved terminal phenylalanine or tryptophan, this CDR3 likely stems from a read error. The DNA is omitted, as the CDR3 cannot be located on it reliably, and the CDR3 follows TCRdb's listing. The chain is built from TRBV7-2 and TRBJ1-5; the table's D gene call, TRBD1, was not cross checked with the DNA. CDR1 is SGHTA, CDR2 FQGNSA, per germline. The CDR3 numbers 12 amino acids, ends counted. CDR3 sequence reads: CASTRDSRPPHY.

V and J are TRBV11-2 and TRBJ2-1, with a tentative D call TRBD2 (7 bases). Trimming removed 5 bases at V and 6 bases at J, with 20 bases between. CDR3 size: 16 residues. CDR1 SGHAT and CDR2 FQNNGV come from the germline V gene. CDR3 in DNA: TGTGCCAGCAGCCCGGGTATCGGGGGGCCTTTCAATGAGCAGTTCTTC. This translates into CASSPGIGGPFNEQFF.

Note on this clonotype: Since the CDR3 does not end with the conserved phenylalanine or tryptophan, this likely comes from a read error. The DNA is omitted, as the CDR3 cannot be located on it reliably, and the CDR3 follows TCRdb's listing. This chain uses TRBV7-2 with TRBJ2-7; the table's D call, TRBD2, was not checked against the DNA. Germline values: CDR1 SGHTA, CDR2 FQGNSA. The CDR3 comprises 13 residues, both ends counted. The CDR3: CASSVGTSWGPDT.

At least ten counts were recorded for this clonotype. The junction differs from germline at one of its ends, possibly a read error. The V call is TRBV2, the J call TRBJ1-1, with D unclear. Germline V lookup: CDR1 SNHLY, CDR2 FYNNEI. This CDR3 region has 14 residues. This chain's CDR3 is CASSMERLGTEASF. As DNA, the CDR3 is TGTGCCAGCAGTATGGAGAGACTTGGCACTGAAGCTTCCTTT. Variable domain in full (rest from reference TRBV2 and TRBJ1-1): EPEVTQTPSHQVTQMGQEVILRCVPISNHLYFYWYRQILGQKVEFLVSFYNNEISEKSEIFDDQFSVERPDGSNFTLKIRSTKLEDSAMYFCASSMERLGTEASFGQGTRLTVV.

V gene TRBV7-3 combines with J gene TRBJ1-6, with 9 bases lining up with TRBD1. The CDR3 length is 15 residues. The trim removed 4 bases at V and 7 bases at J, leaving 5 bases unmatched. CDR1 is SGHTA, CDR2 FQGTGA, per germline. The CDR3 loop is CASSSQGAGNSPLHF. DNA for the CDR3: TGTGCCAGCAGCTCACAGGGGGCAGGAAATTCACCCCTCCACTTT.

About this clonotype: Since a much larger clone is just one base distant, this may be a read error. This chain connects TRBV2 to TRBJ1-5; the match to TRBD1 covers 7 bases. CDR3 size: 15 residues. V lost 4 bases, J lost 1 base, and 4 bases stayed unmatched. Per germline, CDR1 SNHLY and CDR2 FYNNEI. This CDR3 is CASSAGGWSNQPQHF. The DNA for the CDR3 is TGTGCCAGCAGTGCAGGGGGTTGGAGCAATCAGCCCCAGCATTTT.

Comment on this clonotype: The junction shows a germline mismatch at one end, possibly a read error. The chain has TRBV7-3 and TRBJ2-7; TRBD2 aligns across 11 bases. The germline CDR1 and CDR2 sequences are SGHTA and FQGTGA. This CDR3 is built from 16 residues. This chain's CDR3 is CASSLDSGGAVSEQYF. The CDR3 DNA follows: TGCGCCAGCAGCTTGGATAGCGGGGGGGCTGTTTCCGAGCAGTACTTC.

This clonotype was seen only a few times. Likely a read error: the CDR3 ends without its conserved phenylalanine or tryptophan. Because the CDR3's place on the DNA is in doubt, the DNA is left out and the CDR3 is given as listed by TCRdb. The rearrangement joins TRBV12-3 or TRBV12-4 to TRBJ1-6; the D call TRBD1 from the table was never checked on the DNA. The CDR3 sequence runs 8 residues, both termini included. The CDR3 protein is CASSLRTS.